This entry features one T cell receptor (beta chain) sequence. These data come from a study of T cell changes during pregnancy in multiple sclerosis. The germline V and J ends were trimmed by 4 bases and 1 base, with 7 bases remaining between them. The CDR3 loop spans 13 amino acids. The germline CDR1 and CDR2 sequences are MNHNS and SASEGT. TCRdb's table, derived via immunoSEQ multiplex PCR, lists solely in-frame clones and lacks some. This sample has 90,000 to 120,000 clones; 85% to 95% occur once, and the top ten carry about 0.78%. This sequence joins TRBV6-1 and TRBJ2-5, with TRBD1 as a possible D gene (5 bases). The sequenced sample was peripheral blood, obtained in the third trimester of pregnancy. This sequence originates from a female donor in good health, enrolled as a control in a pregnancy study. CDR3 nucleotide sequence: TGTGCCAGCAGTGGGACATTCCAAGAGACCCAGTACTTC. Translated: CASSGTFQETQYF.